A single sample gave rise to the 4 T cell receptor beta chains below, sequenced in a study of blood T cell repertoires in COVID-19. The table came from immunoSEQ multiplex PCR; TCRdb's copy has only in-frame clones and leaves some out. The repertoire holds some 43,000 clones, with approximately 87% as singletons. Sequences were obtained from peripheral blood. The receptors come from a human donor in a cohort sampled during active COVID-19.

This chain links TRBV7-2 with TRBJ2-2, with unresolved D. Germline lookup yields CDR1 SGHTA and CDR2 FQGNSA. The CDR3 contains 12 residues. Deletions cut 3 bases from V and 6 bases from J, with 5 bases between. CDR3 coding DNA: TGTGCCAGCAGCTTCGTAGCCGGGGAGCTGTTTTTT. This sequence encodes CASSFVAGELFF.

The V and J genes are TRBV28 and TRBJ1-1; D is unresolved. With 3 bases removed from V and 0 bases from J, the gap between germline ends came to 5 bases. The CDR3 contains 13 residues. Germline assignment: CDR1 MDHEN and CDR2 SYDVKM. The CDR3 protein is CASSLTLNTEAFF. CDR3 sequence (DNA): TGTGCCAGCAGTTTGACTTTGAACACTGAAGCTTTCTTT.

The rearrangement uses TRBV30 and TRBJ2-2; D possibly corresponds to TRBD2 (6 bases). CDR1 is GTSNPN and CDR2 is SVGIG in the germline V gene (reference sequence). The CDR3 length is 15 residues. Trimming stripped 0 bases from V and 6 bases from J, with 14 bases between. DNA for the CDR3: TGTGCCTGGAGTGTGGAGGGGAGGAGGGCCGGGGAGCTGTTTTTT. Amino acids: CAWSVEGRRAGELFF.

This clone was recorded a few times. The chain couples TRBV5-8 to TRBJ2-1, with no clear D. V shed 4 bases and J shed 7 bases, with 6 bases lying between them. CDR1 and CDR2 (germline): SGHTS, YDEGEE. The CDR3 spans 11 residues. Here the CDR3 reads CASSPRNEQFF. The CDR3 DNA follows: TGTGCCAGCAGCCCTAGGAATGAGCAGTTCTTC.